This T cell receptor (beta chain) was captured in a study of blood T cell repertoires in COVID-19. Trimming removed 2 bases from V and 5 bases from J, with 11 bases in between. Germline V CDR1 and CDR2: MDHEN, SYDVKM. This CDR3 region has 14 residues. The table came from immunoSEQ multiplex PCR; TCRdb's copy has only in-frame clones and leaves some out. Of 75,000 to 95,000 clones listed, less than 85% are singletons. The V gene is TRBV28, the J gene TRBJ2-3, with D possibly TRBD2 on 5 matching bases. What was sequenced was peripheral blood. The sequence was obtained from a woman aged 80 or over with active or convalescent COVID-19. CDR3 sequence reads: CASSLLFAGDTQYF. CDR3 nucleotides: TGTGCCAGCAGTTTACTATTTGCGGGAGATACGCAGTATTTT.